Following are 19 T cell receptor beta chains from one sample sequenced in a study of immune evolution from preneoplasia to lung adenocarcinoma. Assay used: immunoSEQ multiplex PCR; TCRdb lists only in-frame clones, some missing. Of tens of thousands of clones in the sample, 70% to 80% were seen once. Sequencing was done on a sample of FFPE invasive lung adenocarcinoma tissue. The receptors here all came from a person in their sixties with lung adenocarcinoma.

The genes are TRBV7-2 and TRBJ2-2; D gene unclear. Looked up from germline, CDR1 is SGHTA and CDR2 is FQGNSA. The CDR3 is made up of 15 amino acids. Trimming removed 5 bases from V and 5 bases from J, with 15 bases in between. The CDR3 DNA reads TGTGCCAGCAGCCCGCACGTAGTGGGGACCGGGGAGCTGTTTTTT. The encoded protein is CASSPHVVGTGELFF.

The V and J genes are TRBV29-1 and TRBJ2-3, with D perhaps matching TRBD1 or TRBD2 (5 bases each). This CDR3 has 12 amino acids. Trimming cost V 7 bases and J 5 bases, with 13 bases left between them. From germline, CDR1 is SQVTM and CDR2 ANQGSEA. The CDR3 protein is CSAEGTGDTQYF. In DNA, the CDR3 is TGCAGCGCCGAGGGGACGGGAGATACGCAGTATTTT.

V gene TRBV5-1 combines with J gene TRBJ1-1, with TRBD1 matching 8 bases. The junction had 11 bases not matched to a gene; V was cut back by 4 bases and J by 6 bases. From germline, CDR1 is SGHRS and CDR2 YFSETQ. The CDR3 totals 15 residues. The CDR3 loop reads CASSPPTGVVAEAFF. The DNA for the CDR3 is TGCGCCAGCAGCCCTCCGACAGGGGTAGTAGCTGAAGCTTTCTTT. The full variable domain, rest sourced from reference TRBV5-1 and TRBJ1-1, is KAGVTQTPRYLIKTRGQQVTLSCSPISGHRSVSWYQQTPGQGLQFLFEYFSETQRNKGNFPGRFSGRQFSNSRSEMNVSTLELGDSALYLCASSPPTGVVAEAFFGQGTRLTVV.

This chain uses TRBV7-3 with TRBJ2-1, with D perhaps given as TRBD1 or TRBD2 (5 bases each). The CDR3 is 15 residues long. Deletions cut 0 bases from V and 2 bases from J, with 8 bases between. Germline V gene data show CDR1 as SGHTA and CDR2 as FQGTGA. The CDR3 bases are TGTGCCAGCAGCTTAACCCGGGACCCCTACAATGAGCAGTTCTTC. The encoded protein is CASSLTRDPYNEQFF.

V usage is TRBV2 and J usage is TRBJ2-3; tentatively, D is TRBD2 (6 bases). The germline V and J ends were trimmed by 7 bases and 1 base, with 12 bases remaining between them. The CDR3 is 14 amino acids. CDR1 and CDR2 (germline): SNHLY, FYNNEI. CDR3 in DNA: TGTGCCAGCACAACCCAGCGGGGCACAGATACGCAGTATTTT. It encodes CASTTQRGTDTQYF.

The chain uses TRBV5-4 and TRBJ1-2, with no clear D. CDR3 length: 13 amino acids. The germline V gene has CDR1 SGHNT and CDR2 YYREEE (reference sequence). V lost 5 bases, J lost 2 bases, and 10 bases lay in between. The CDR3 sequence: CASSSDGNYGYTF. The CDR3 DNA is TGTGCCAGCAGTTCGGACGGGAACTATGGCTACACCTTC.

The chain is built from TRBV29-1 and TRBJ1-3; D unresolved. This CDR3 is 12 amino acids long. Germline loops: CDR1 SQVTM, CDR2 ANQGSEA. The V end was cut by 7 bases, the J end by 0 bases, with 7 bases between. CDR3 protein: CSAQSSGNTIYF. CDR3 nucleotide sequence: TGCAGCGCTCAATCCTCTGGAAACACCATATATTTT.

This chain links TRBV5-6 with TRBJ2-1; the match to TRBD2 covers 14 bases. Germline lookup yields CDR1 SGHDT and CDR2 YYEEEE. V trimming: 3 bases; J trimming: 10 bases; junction bases outside the gene matches: 6. This CDR3 has 15 residues. DNA of the CDR3: TGTGCCAGCAGCTATGGGGGACTAGCGGGAGTCGAGCAGTTCTTC. Its protein is CASSYGGLAGVEQFF.

This clone has only a few counts. J is TRBJ2-1 and V is TRBV6-1, with 7 bases matching TRBD1. CDR1 is MNHNS and CDR2 is SASEGT in the germline V gene. V dropped 5 bases and J dropped 4; count of bases not matched to a gene: 5. This CDR3 spans 14 amino acids. The CDR3 spells CASSRGQTYNEQFF. CDR3 in DNA: TGTGCCAGCAGTCGGGGACAGACATACAATGAGCAGTTCTTC.

This clone was seen just once. The chain has TRBV28 and TRBJ2-2, with TRBD2 matching over 7 bases. V trimming: 5 bases; J trimming: 4 bases; junction bases outside the gene matches: 7. The CDR3 has 15 residues. CDR1 and CDR2 from the germline V gene are MDHEN and SYDVKM. The CDR3 is CASSGTTGGTGELFF. The CDR3 DNA sequence: TGTGCCAGCAGTGGGACGACGGGAGGCACCGGGGAGCTGTTTTTT.

The count of this clone is one. A much larger clone is a single base away; this may be a read error. This sequence joins TRBV28 and TRBJ1-5; D is uncertain. CDR1 is MDHEN and CDR2 is SYDVKM in the germline V gene. V was shortened by 6 bases and J by 4 bases, with 7 bases between the two germline ends. This CDR3 contains 12 residues. This CDR3 reads CASREGNQPQHF. The CDR3 bases are TGTGCCAGCAGGGAGGGAAATCAGCCCCAGCATTTT. Drawing the rest from reference TRBV28 and TRBJ1-5, the complete variable domain is DVKVTQSSRYLVKRTGEKVFLECVQDMDHENMFWYRQDPGLGLRLIYFSYDVKMKEKGDIPEGYSVSREKKERFSLILESASTNQTSMYLCASREGNQPQHFGDGTRLSIL.

V and J are TRBV11-2 and TRBJ2-1; D remains unclear. The CDR3 is 16 residues long. Germline V CDR1 and CDR2: SGHAT, FQNNGV. V lost 3 bases, J lost 1 base, and 13 bases lay in between. The CDR3 region is CASSFSLPISYNEQFF. The CDR3 region has the DNA TGTGCCAGCAGCTTCTCACTCCCGATTTCCTACAATGAGCAGTTCTTC. Full variable domain (missing parts from reference TRBV11-2 and TRBJ2-1): EAGVAQSPRYKIIEKRQSVAFWCNPISGHATLYWYQQILGQGPKLLIQFQNNGVVDDSQLPKDRFSAERLKGVDSTLKIQPAKLEDSAVYLCASSFSLPISYNEQFFGPGTRLTVL.

The genes are TRBV27 and TRBJ2-3; D remains ambiguous. Trimming cost V 3 bases and J 4 bases, with 5 bases left between them. The germline CDR1 and CDR2 sequences are MNHEY and SMNVEV (reference sequence). CDR3 length: 12 amino acids. The CDR3 spells CASSFTADTQYF. CDR3 in DNA: TGTGCCAGCAGTTTTACGGCAGATACGCAGTATTTT.

This chain uses TRBV11-2 with TRBJ2-7; the match to TRBD2 covers 7 bases. V shed 3 bases and J 4 bases; nucleotides not matched to a gene: 3. The CDR3 has 13 amino acids. Germline lookup yields CDR1 SGHAT and CDR2 FQNNGV. CDR3: CASSLSGDYEQYF. The CDR3 DNA reads TGTGCCAGCAGCTTGAGCGGGGATTACGAGCAGTACTTC. Drawing the rest from reference TRBV11-2 and TRBJ2-7, the complete variable domain is EAGVAQSPRYKIIEKRQSVAFWCNPISGHATLYWYQQILGQGPKLLIQFQNNGVVDDSQLPKDRFSAERLKGVDSTLKIQPAKLEDSAVYLCASSLSGDYEQYFGPGTRLTVT.

This clone came up once. This chain uses TRBV28 with TRBJ1-2; D gene unclear. The CDR3 totals 14 residues. V gave up 8 bases and J gave up 3 bases, with 16 bases separating them. The V gene's germline CDR1 is MDHEN and CDR2 SYDVKM. In nucleotides, the CDR3 is TGTGCCAGCGCTGGGTCTAGGGAACACTATGGCTACACCTTC. Amino acid sequence: CASAGSREHYGYTF.

This chain connects TRBV10-1 to TRBJ2-7; D unresolved. The V gene's germline CDR1 is WNHNN and CDR2 SYGVQD (reference sequence). V was shortened by 0 bases and J by 0 bases, with 9 bases between the two germline ends. The CDR3 is made up of 15 amino acids. The chain's CDR3 is CASSESRSFSYEQYF. The CDR3 DNA reads TGCGCCAGCAGTGAGTCAAGGTCCTTCTCCTACGAGCAGTACTTC.

The gene calls are TRBV5-1 and TRBJ2-3, with a weak D call TRBD1 (5 bases). The V end lost 6 bases, the J end lost 5 bases, and 19 bases lay between the germline ends. CDR1 SGHRS and CDR2 YFSETQ come from the germline V gene. The CDR3 extends over 15 amino acids. The CDR3 DNA reads as TGCGCCAGCAAATTAGGGAACCCAAGGGGAGATACGCAGTATTTT. Translated, it gives CASKLGNPRGDTQYF.

A word on this clone: This specimen includes other DNA sequences encoding the same CDR3. V usage is TRBV9 and J usage is TRBJ2-3, with TRBD2 matching 8 bases. The CDR3 consists of 15 residues. Germline assignment: CDR1 SGDLS and CDR2 YYNGEE. Germline trimming cut 0 bases from V and 1 base from J; bases unmatched to any gene: 1. CDR3 sequence reads: CASSVDGRGTDTQYF. For the CDR3, the DNA is TGTGCCAGCAGCGTAGACGGGAGGGGCACAGATACGCAGTATTTT.

The J gene is TRBJ2-3, the V gene TRBV28; no clear D. Germline loops: CDR1 MDHEN, CDR2 SYDVKM. The CDR3 contains 15 residues. The V end was cut by 2 bases, the J end by 2 bases, with 11 bases between. CDR3 nucleotides: TGTGCCAGCAGTTTACGTCCCGGATACACAGATACGCAGTATTTT. Translating it yields CASSLRPGYTDTQYF.